The clone carrying this TCR beta chain was seen more than once but under ten times. Time point defined: pre-treatment sample, taken before nivolumab and TIL therapy. This record belongs to a study of TIL therapy for anti-PD-1-resistant metastatic lung cancer. Background on the study: Tumors were harvested before any PD-1/PD-L1 blockade.

This was the immunoSEQ v3 assay. The assay was immunoSEQ multiplex PCR, and TCRdb's table has in-frame clones only and misses some. The sample lists just under 60,000 clones, over 70% seen once, with about 2% in the top ten. The sequences come from blood, collected at baseline. This TCR derives from a person aged 25-85 years with non-small cell lung cancer.

The CDR3 sequence is CASSYREGTGELFF. CDR3 coding DNA: TGTGCCAGCAGTTACAGGGAGGGCACCGGGGAGCTGTTTTTT. The chain uses TRBV6-5 and TRBJ2-2, with 7 bases that match TRBD2. V shed 2 bases, J shed 4 bases, and the junction held 1 base outside the gene matches. Germline assignment: CDR1 MNHEY and CDR2 SVGAGI. CDR3 length: 14 amino acids.